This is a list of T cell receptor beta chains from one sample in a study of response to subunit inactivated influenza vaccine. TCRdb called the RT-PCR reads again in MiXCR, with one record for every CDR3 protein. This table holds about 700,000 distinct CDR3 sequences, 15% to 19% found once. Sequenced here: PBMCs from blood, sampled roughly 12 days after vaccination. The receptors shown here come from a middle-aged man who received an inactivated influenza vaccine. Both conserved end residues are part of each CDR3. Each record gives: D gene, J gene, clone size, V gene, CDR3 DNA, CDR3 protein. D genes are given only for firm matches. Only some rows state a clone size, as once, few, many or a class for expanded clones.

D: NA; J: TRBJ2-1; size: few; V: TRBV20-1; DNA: TGCAGTGCTAGTAGAGGAGGGTCCCCCTACAATGAGCAGTTCTTC; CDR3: CSASRGGSPYNEQFF
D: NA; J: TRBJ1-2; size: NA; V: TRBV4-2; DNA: TGTGCCAGCAGCCAAGATCTCGTGGGCAGTCCGGGCTACACCTTC; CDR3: CASSQDLVGSPGYTF
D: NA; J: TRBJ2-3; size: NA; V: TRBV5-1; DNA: TGCGCCAGCAGCTTGGGCTCAGAGGATACGCAGTATTTT; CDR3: CASSLGSEDTQYF
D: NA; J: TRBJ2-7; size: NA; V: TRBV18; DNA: TGTGCCAGCTCACCAATTCTCTCCTACGAGCAGTACTTC; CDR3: CASSPILSYEQYF
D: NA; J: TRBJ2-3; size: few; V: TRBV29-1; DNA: TGCAGCGTTGTCGTCATACGGGGGGATACGCAGTATTTT; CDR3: CSVVVIRGDTQYF
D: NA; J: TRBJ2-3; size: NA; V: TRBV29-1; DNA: TGCAGCGTTGAGCGGGTGGTTGGAGATACGCAGTATTTT; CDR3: CSVERVVGDTQYF
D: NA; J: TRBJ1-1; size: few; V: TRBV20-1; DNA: TGCAGTGCTAGAGGTCCGGGATCGAACACTGAAGCTTTCTTT; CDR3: CSARGPGSNTEAFF
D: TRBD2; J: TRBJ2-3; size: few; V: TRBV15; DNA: TGTGCCACCAGCGGAGAATACCTGGGAAAAGGACTAGAGGGCACAGATACGCAGTATTTT; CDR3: CATSGEYLGKGLEGTDTQYF
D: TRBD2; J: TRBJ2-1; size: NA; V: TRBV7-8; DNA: TGTGCCAGCAGCTCAAGACTAGCGGGAGGTTTGAATGAGCAGTTCTTC; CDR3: CASSSRLAGGLNEQFF
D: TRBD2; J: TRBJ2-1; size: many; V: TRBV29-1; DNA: TGCAGCGTTGGTAGCGGGGTTCACAATGAGCAGTTCTTC; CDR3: CSVGSGVHNEQFF
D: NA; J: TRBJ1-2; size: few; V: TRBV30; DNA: TGTGCCTGGAGTGTAGAGATATCCAGGGACGACTATGGCTACACCTTC; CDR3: CAWSVEISRDDYGYTF
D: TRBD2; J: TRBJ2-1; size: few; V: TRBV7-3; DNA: TGTGCCAGCAGCTTAGTTGGCGGGGGATCCTACAATGAGCAGTTCTTC; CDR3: CASSLVGGGSYNEQFF
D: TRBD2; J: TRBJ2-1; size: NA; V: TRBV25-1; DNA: TGTGCCAGCAGTAAACTTGGACTAGCGGGGGGTACTCAGCAGTTCTTC; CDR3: CASSKLGLAGGTQQFF
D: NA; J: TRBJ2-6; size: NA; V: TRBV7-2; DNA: TGTGCCAGCAGCTTCGCAGCAAGCTCTGGGGCCAACGTCCTGACTTTC; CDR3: CASSFAASSGANVLTF
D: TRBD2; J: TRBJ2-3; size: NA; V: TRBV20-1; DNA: TGCAGTGCGCTTCCTTGGACTAGCGGGAACACAGATACGCAGTATTTT; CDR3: CSALPWTSGNTDTQYF
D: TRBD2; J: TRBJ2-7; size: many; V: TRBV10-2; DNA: TGCGCCAGCAGTGAAACCCCGGGGGGGGCTGGGGAGCAGTACTTC; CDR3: CASSETPGGAGEQYF
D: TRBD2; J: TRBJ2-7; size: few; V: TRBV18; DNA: TGTGCCAGCTCAGGCGGGAGGTCCACCCGAACCTACGAGCAGTACTTC; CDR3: CASSGGRSTRTYEQYF
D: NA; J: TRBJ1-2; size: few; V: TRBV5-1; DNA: TGCGCCAGCAGCAGGGGGACTTCGAACTATGGCTACACCTTC; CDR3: CASSRGTSNYGYTF
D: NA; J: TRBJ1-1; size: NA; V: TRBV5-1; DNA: TGCGCCAGCAGCGCGGACCGACCAAGGAACACTGAAGCTTTCTTT; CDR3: CASSADRPRNTEAFF
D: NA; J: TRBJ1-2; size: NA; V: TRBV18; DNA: TGTGCCAGCTCACCCGACACGAGCGCTGGCTACACCTTC; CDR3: CASSPDTSAGYTF
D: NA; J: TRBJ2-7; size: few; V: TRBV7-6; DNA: TGTGCCAGCAGCTTAGGGCGGGGATACTCCTACGAGCAGTACTTC; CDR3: CASSLGRGYSYEQYF
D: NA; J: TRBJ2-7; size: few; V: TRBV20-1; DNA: TGCAGTGCTAGAGATCCCAGGAAAGCCTACGAGCAGTACTTC; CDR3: CSARDPRKAYEQYF
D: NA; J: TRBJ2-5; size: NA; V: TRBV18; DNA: TGTGCCAGCTCACGAGACAGGAGACAAGAGACCCAGTACTTC; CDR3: CASSRDRRQETQYF
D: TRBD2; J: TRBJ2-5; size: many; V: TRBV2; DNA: TGTGCCAGCAGTGACGGACTAGCGAGGGGGACCCAGTACTTC; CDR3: CASSDGLARGTQYF
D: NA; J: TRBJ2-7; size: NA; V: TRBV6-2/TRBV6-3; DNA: TGTGCCAGCAGTACCCCAGGACAAAACGAGCAGTACTTC; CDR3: CASSTPGQNEQYF
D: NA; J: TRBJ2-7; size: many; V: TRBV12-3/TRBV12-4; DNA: TGTGCCAGCAGTTTAGGACAGCCAAAGCAGTACTTC; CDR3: CASSLGQPKQYF
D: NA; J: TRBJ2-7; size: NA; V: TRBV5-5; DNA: TGTGCCAGCAGCCGGGGCCAGGGAGTCCCCTACGAGCAGTACTTC; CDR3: CASSRGQGVPYEQYF
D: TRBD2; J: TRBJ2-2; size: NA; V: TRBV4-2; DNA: TGTGCCAGCAGCCAAGCTAGCGGGAGGAACACCGGGGAGCTGTTTTTT; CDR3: CASSQASGRNTGELFF
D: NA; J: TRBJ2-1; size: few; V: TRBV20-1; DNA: TGCAGTGCTAGAGCCTCCCGAGGCGGCAGCTCCTACAATGAGCAGTTCTTC; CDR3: CSARASRGGSSYNEQFF
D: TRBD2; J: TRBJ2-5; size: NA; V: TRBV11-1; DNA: TGTGCCAGCCTGGAATCCGGGGGGTCACAAGAGACCCAGTACTTC; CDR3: CASLESGGSQETQYF
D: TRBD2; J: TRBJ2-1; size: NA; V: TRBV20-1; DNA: TGCAGTGCTAGTGGGGGAGGGTCAGGAAATGAGCAGTTCTTC; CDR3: CSASGGGSGNEQFF
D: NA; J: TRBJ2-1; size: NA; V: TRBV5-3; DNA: TGTGCCAGGGGCTTGGCCGAAGGGGGTGAGCAGTTCTTC; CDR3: CARGLAEGGEQFF
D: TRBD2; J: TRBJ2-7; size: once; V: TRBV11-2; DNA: TGTGCCAGCAGCTTGGGGTCTAGCGGGGCCTACGAGCAGTACTTC; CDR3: CASSLGSSGAYEQYF
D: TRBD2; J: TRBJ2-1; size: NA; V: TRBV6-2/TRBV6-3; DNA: TGTGCCAGCACGTTGGTGGCTAGCGGGATTCCCTACAATGAGCAGTTCTTC; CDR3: CASTLVASGIPYNEQFF
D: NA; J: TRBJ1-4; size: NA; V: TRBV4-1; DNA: TGCGCCAGCAGCCAAGAGATTAAGATCGGCACTAATGAAAAACTGTTTTTT; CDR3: CASSQEIKIGTNEKLFF
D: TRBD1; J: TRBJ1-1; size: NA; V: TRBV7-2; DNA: TGTGCCAGAAGCTCAGGGGGTCCACTGGAAGCTTTCTTT; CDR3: CARSSGGPLEAFF
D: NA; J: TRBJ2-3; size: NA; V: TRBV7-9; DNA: TGTGCCAGCAGCTCACCGCGGGCGGGAGATACGCAGTATTTT; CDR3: CASSSPRAGDTQYF
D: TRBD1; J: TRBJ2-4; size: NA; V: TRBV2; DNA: TGTGCCAGCAGTGTTGGGGACAGGACGGACATTCAGTACTTC; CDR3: CASSVGDRTDIQYF
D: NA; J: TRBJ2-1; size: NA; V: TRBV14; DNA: TGTGCCAGCAGCCAAGTAGGGTCGATAGGGCAGCTCTTC; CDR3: CASSQVGSIGQLF
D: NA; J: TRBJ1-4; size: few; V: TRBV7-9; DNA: TGTGCCAGCAGCTTAGACAGGGTCGATAATGAAAAACTGTTTTTT; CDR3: CASSLDRVDNEKLFF
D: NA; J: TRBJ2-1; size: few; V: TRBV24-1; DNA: TGTGCCACCAGTGACTTCGAAACAGGCAATGAGCAGTTCTTC; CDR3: CATSDFETGNEQFF
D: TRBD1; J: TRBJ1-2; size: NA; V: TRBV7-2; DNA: TGTGCCAGCAGCTTCACAAAACAGGGGAACTATGGCTACACCTTC; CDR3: CASSFTKQGNYGYTF
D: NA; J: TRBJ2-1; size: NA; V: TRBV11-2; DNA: TGTGCCAGCAGCTTAGATGCGGTAGCCTACAATGAGCAGTTCTTC; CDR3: CASSLDAVAYNEQFF
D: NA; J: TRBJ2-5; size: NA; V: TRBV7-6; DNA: TGTGCCAGCAGCCCATCGACAGTATCAGAGACCCAGTACTTC; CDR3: CASSPSTVSETQYF
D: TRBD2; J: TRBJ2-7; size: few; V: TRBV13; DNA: TGTGCCAGCAGCCAGGGACTAGCGGTCCCCTACGAGCAGTACTTC; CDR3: CASSQGLAVPYEQYF
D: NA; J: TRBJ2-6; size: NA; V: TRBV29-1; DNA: TGCAGCGTTGAAGGGGGAGCTGGGGCCAACGTCCTGACTTTC; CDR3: CSVEGGAGANVLTF
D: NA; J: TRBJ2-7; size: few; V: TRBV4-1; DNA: TGCGCCAGCAGCCAAGACCGCGGGGCATTAGCCTACGAGCAGTACTTC; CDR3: CASSQDRGALAYEQYF
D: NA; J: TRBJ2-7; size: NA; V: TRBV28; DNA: TGTGCCAGCAGAAAATTGACAGGCCATATTGCGTTCGAGCAGTACTTC; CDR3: CASRKLTGHIAFEQYF
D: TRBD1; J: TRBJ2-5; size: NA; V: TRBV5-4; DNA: TGTGCCAGCAGCACCCGGGACAGGAAGGTAGAGACCCAGTACTTC; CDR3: CASSTRDRKVETQYF
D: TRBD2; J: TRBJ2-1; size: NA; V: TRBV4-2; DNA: TGTGCCAGCAGCCCCTCTATCGGGGCTAGCGGGAGAGAAGAGCAGTTCTTC; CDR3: CASSPSIGASGREEQFF
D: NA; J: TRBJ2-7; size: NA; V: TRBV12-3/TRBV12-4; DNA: TGTGCCAGCAGTTTAAATCCATCCTACGAGCAGTACTTC; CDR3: CASSLNPSYEQYF
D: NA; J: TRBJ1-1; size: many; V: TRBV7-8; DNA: TGTGCCAGCAGCTTAGTAGAGAGAATGAACACTGAAGCTTTCTTT; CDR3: CASSLVERMNTEAFF
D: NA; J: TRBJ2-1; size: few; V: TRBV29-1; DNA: TGCAGCGTTGGGACTTACAATGAGCAGTTCTTC; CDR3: CSVGTYNEQFF
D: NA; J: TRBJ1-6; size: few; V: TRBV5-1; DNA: TGCGCCAGCAGCACGCCGGGAAATAATTCACCCCTCCACTTT; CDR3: CASSTPGNNSPLHF